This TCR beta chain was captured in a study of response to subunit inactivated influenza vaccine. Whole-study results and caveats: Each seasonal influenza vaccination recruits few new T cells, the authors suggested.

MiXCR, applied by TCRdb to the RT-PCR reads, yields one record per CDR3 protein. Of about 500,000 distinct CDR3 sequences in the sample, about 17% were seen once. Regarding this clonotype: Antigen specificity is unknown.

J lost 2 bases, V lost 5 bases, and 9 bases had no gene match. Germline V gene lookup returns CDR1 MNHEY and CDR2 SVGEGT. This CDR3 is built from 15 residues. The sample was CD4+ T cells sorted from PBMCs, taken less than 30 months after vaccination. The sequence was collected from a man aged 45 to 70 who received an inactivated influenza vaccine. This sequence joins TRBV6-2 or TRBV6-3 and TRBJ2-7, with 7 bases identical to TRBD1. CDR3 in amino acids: CASSTGPGQTYEQYF. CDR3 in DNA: TGTGCCAGCAGTACAGGACCGGGACAGACCTACGAGCAGTACTTC.